Listed here are 16 T cell receptor beta chains from one sample, sequenced in a study of cytomegalovirus exposure and HLA in healthy donors. This PCR relied on a set of 60 Vbeta primers and 13 Jbeta primers. The table came from immunoSEQ multiplex PCR; TCRdb's copy has only in-frame clones and leaves some out. Seen here are about 140,000 clones, 75% to 80% observed once, and the top ten hold 1.5% to 2%. The sequencing sample was made of PBMCs. The receptors shown here come from a female donor in good health and CMV-seronegative.

V gene TRBV13 combines with J gene TRBJ1-4, with no clear D. V lost 4 bases and J 7 bases, leaving 13 bases between the germline ends. Per the germline V gene, CDR1 is PRHDT and CDR2 is FYEKMQ (reference sequence). The CDR3 covers 14 residues. The CDR3 protein is CASSSLRQSEKLFF. CDR3 nucleotide sequence: TGTGCCAGCAGCTCCCTAAGACAATCTGAAAAACTGTTTTTT.

In this sample, this clone turned up a few times. This chain uses TRBV5-4 with TRBJ1-4, with TRBD1 matching 8 bases. Germline trimming cut 2 bases from V and 7 bases from J; bases unmatched to any gene: 13. CDR1 is SGHNT and CDR2 is YYREEE in the germline V gene (reference sequence). There are 17 residues in the CDR3. CDR3 sequence: CASSFSTGAARGEKLFF. CDR3 DNA sequence: TGTGCCAGCAGCTTTTCGACAGGGGCCGCCCGCGGTGAAAAACTGTTTTTT. The variable domain in full, completed from reference TRBV5-4 and TRBJ1-4, reads ETGVTQSPTHLIKTRGQQVTLRCSSQSGHNTVSWYQQALGQGPQFIFQYYREEENGRGNFPPRFSGLQFPNYSSELNVNALELDDSALYLCASSFSTGAARGEKLFFGSGTQLSVL.

The gene calls are TRBV29-1 and TRBJ2-7; possibly TRBD2 for D (6 bases). Trimming took off 7 bases at V and 1 base at J, with 17 bases between the two ends. The CDR3 consists of 14 residues. Looked up from germline, CDR1 is SQVTM and CDR2 is ANQGSEA. CDR3 nucleotides: TGCAGCGCCAGTGGTCCGGGGGTTTCCTACGAGCAGTACTTC. Protein sequence: CSASGPGVSYEQYF.

This chain joins TRBV5-1 and TRBJ1-1, with D maybe TRBD1 (6 bases). Trimming stripped 7 bases from V and 0 bases from J, with 16 bases between. Germline CDR1 SGHRS, CDR2 YFSETQ. The CDR3 has 15 amino acids. The chain's CDR3 is CASGPQGPLNTEAFF. The CDR3, as DNA: TGCGCCAGCGGCCCCCAGGGGCCTCTGAACACTGAAGCTTTCTTT.

The rearrangement links TRBV6-5 to TRBJ2-7, with 7 nucleotides matching TRBD1. The CDR3 extends over 15 amino acids. Germline CDR1 MNHEY, CDR2 SVGAGI. J lost 2 bases, V lost 4 bases, and 8 bases had no gene match. The DNA for the CDR3 is TGTGCCAGCAGTTCCACGGACAGGCCGGCCTACGAGCAGTACTTC. It codes for CASSSTDRPAYEQYF.

The sample holds a few counts of this clone. The chain carries TRBV25-1 and TRBJ2-5; the match to TRBD2 covers 12 bases. Germline V CDR1 and CDR2: MGHDK, SYGVNS. This CDR3 has 16 residues. Trimming cost V 2 bases and J 1 base; bases outside gene matches: 2. CDR3 coding DNA: TGTGCCAGCAGTGAAGGACTAGCGGGGCGCCAAGAGACCCAGTACTTC. This sequence encodes CASSEGLAGRQETQYF.

The rearrangement uses TRBV7-3 and TRBJ1-1; unclear D gene. Germline CDR1 is SGHTA and CDR2 is FQGTGA. Deletions cut 2 bases from V and 0 bases from J, with 7 bases between. The CDR3 loop spans 14 amino acids. The CDR3 region is CASSLGGLNTEAFF. The CDR3 region has the DNA TGTGCCAGCAGCTTAGGAGGGCTGAACACTGAAGCTTTCTTT.

The chain employs TRBV28 and TRBJ2-1; D ambiguous. The CDR3 contains 12 residues. Trimming took 6 bases from V and 9 from J, leaving 12 bases between them. Germline V gene sequence: CDR1 MDHEN, CDR2 SYDVKM. This CDR3 is CASSDSRSEQFF. The CDR3 DNA reads TGTGCCAGCAGCGACTCCCGGAGTGAGCAGTTCTTC.

This clone came up once. The chain joins TRBV27 to TRBJ1-5; no reliable D call. From germline, CDR1 is MNHEY and CDR2 SMNVEV (reference sequence). Trimming left V 3 bases short and J 4 bases short, with 7 bases between. This CDR3 region has 13 residues. CDR3 bases: TGTGCCAGCAGTTTTTCCACAAATCAGCCCCAGCATTTT. It specifies CASSFSTNQPQHF.

This clone has just one count. The CDR3 nucleotides read TGTGCCAGCAGGTCCTATCTCCTCGATGGCTACACCTTC. Translating it yields CASRSYLLDGYTF. The gene calls are TRBV6-5 and TRBJ1-2, with no clear D. Trimming took 6 bases from V and 6 from J, leaving 14 bases between them. Germline loops: CDR1 MNHEY, CDR2 SVGAGI. The CDR3 length is 13 residues.

The genes are TRBV13 and TRBJ2-1; TRBD2 matches at 10 bases. The germline V gene has CDR1 PRHDT and CDR2 FYEKMQ (reference sequence). The CDR3 runs 14 residues. Trimming took 5 bases from V and 7 from J; bases not matched to a gene: 5. The CDR3 region has the DNA TGTGCCAGCAGCCCGGTAGCGGGGGGTAATGAGCAGTTCTTC. Translated: CASSPVAGGNEQFF.

The genes are TRBV6-5 and TRBJ2-2; D ambiguous. The V gene lost 6 bases and the J gene lost 0 bases, with 8 bases spanning the gap. CDR3 length: 14 residues. CDR1 is MNHEY, CDR2 SVGAGI, per germline. The CDR3 loop is CASRPTANTGELFF. The CDR3 DNA reads as TGTGCCAGCAGACCTACAGCGAACACCGGGGAGCTGTTTTTT.

CDR3 in amino acids: CASSYYRGSREQFF. The CDR3 DNA follows: TGTGCCAGCAGTTACTACCGAGGTAGCCGGGAGCAGTTCTTC. V and J are TRBV27 and TRBJ2-1; D ambiguous. V lost 4 bases and J lost 10, with 17 bases in between. The germline V gene encodes CDR1 MNHEY and CDR2 SMNVEV (reference sequence). CDR3 length equals 14 residues.

This clone was counted only a few times. V gene TRBV19 combines with J gene TRBJ1-5; D perhaps matches TRBD1 (5 bases). This CDR3 is 15 amino acids long. CDR1 LNHDA and CDR2 SQIVND come from the germline V gene (reference sequence). Between the trimmed V and J ends, which lost 6 bases and 3 bases, there was a span of 15 bases. The CDR3 spells CASRNNRQTNQPQHF. CDR3 in DNA: TGTGCCAGTAGGAATAACCGACAGACCAATCAGCCCCAGCATTTT.

As concerns this clone: Other DNA sequences of this sample code for an identical CDR3. The CDR3: CASSLVGLAEGETQYF. Here the CDR3 DNA reads TGCGCCAGCAGCTTGGTAGGTCTAGCGGAGGGAGAGACCCAGTACTTC. This chain connects TRBV5-1 to TRBJ2-5, with 7 positions matching TRBD2. Germline loops: CDR1 SGHRS, CDR2 YFSETQ. The junction had 9 bases not matched to a gene; V was cut back by 0 bases and J by 4 bases. The CDR3 is 16 amino acids.

In this sample, this clone turned up once. This chain uses TRBV28 with TRBJ2-7, with 7 bases matching TRBD2. The CDR3 sequence is 16 residues long. The germline V gene has CDR1 MDHEN and CDR2 SYDVKM. The trim removed 7 bases at V and 4 bases at J, leaving 16 bases unmatched. CDR3 sequence reads: CASTPSGGSVSYEQYF. The DNA of the CDR3 is TGTGCCAGCACCCCATCCGGCGGGAGTGTGAGTTACGAGCAGTACTTC.